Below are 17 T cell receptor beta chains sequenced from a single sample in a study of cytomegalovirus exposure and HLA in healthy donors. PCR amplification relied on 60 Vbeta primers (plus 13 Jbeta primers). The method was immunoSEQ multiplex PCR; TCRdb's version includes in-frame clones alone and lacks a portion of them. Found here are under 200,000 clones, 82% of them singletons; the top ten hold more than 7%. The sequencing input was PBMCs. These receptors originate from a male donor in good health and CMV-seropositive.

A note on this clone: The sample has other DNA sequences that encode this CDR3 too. This CDR3 is CASSPTGIEAYEQYF. The DNA of the CDR3 is TGTGCCAGCAGTCCCACAGGGATAGAAGCTTACGAGCAGTACTTC. V usage is TRBV27 and J usage is TRBJ2-7, with D possibly being TRBD1 (6 bases). There are 15 residues in the CDR3. Trimming left V 5 bases short and J 4 bases short, with 18 bases between. Germline lookup yields CDR1 MNHEY and CDR2 SMNVEV (reference sequence).

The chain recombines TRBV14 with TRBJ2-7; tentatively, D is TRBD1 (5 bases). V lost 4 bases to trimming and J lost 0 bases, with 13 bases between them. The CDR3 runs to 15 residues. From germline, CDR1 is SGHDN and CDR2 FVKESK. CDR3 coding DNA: TGTGCCAGCAGCCGGCATATGGGGCTCTCCTACGAGCAGTACTTC. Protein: CASSRHMGLSYEQYF. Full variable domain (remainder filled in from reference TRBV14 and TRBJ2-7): EAGVTQFPSHSVIEKGQTVTLRCDPISGHDNLYWYRRVMGKEIKFLLHFVKESKQDESGMPNNRFLAERTGGTYSTLKVQPAELEDSGVYFCASSRHMGLSYEQYFGPGTRLTVT.

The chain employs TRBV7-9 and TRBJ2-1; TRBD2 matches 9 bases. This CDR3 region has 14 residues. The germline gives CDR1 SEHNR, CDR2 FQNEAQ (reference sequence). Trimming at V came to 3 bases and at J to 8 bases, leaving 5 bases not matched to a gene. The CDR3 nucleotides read TGTGCCAGCAGCTTGGGACTAGCTTTCGATGAGCAGTTCTTC. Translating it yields CASSLGLAFDEQFF.

CDR3 region: CASSPQGRSTDTQYF. As DNA, the CDR3 is TGTGCCAGCAGCCCCCAGGGCCGTAGCACAGATACGCAGTATTTT. This chain links TRBV7-2 with TRBJ2-3, with D perhaps TRBD1 (5 bases). The germline V and J ends were trimmed by 5 bases and 0 bases, with 12 bases remaining between them. Germline CDR1 reads SGHTA; CDR2 reads FQGNSA. The CDR3 spans 15 residues.

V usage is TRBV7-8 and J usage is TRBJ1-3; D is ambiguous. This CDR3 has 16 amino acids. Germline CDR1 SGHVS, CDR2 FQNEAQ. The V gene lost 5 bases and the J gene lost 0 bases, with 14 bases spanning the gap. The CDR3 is CASSLDGRDSGNTIYF. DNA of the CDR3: TGTGCCAGCAGCCTGGATGGGCGGGACTCTGGAAACACCATATATTTT.

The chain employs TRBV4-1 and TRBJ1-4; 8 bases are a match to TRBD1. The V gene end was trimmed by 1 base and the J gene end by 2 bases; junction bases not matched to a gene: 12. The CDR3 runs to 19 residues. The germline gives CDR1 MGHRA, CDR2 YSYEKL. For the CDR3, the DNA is TGCGCCAGCAGCCAAGGTTGGGCAGGGGGCTATGGCACTAATGAAAAACTGTTTTTT. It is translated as CASSQGWAGGYGTNEKLFF.

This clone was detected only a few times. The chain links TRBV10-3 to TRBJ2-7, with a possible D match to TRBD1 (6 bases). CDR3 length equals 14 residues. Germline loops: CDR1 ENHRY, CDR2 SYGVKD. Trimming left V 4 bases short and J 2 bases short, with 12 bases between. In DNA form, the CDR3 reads TGTGCCATCAGTGTTTGGGACAAACCCTACGAGCAGTACTTC. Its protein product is CAISVWDKPYEQYF.

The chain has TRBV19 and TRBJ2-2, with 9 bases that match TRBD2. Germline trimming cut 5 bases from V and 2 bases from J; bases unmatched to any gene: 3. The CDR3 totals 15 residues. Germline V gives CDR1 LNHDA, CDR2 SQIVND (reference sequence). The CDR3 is CASSRAGGNTGELFF. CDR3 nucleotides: TGTGCCAGTAGTCGAGCGGGAGGAAACACCGGGGAGCTGTTTTTT.

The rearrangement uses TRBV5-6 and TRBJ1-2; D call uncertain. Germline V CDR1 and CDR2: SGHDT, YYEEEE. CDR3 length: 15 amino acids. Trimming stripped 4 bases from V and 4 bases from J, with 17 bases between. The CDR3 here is CASSVAHWDSYGYTF. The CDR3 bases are TGTGCCAGCAGCGTAGCGCATTGGGATAGCTATGGCTACACCTTC.

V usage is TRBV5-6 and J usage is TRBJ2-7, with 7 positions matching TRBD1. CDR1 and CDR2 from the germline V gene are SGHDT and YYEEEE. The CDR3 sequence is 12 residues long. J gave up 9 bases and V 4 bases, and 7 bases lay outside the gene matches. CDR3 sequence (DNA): TGTGCCAGCAGCACCGGACAGGTCCGGCAGTACTTC. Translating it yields CASSTGQVRQYF. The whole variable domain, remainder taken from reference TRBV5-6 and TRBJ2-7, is DAGVTQSPTHLIKTRGQQVTLRCSPKSGHDTVSWYQQALGQGPQFIFQYYEEEERQRGNFPDRFSGHQFPNYSSELNVNALLLGDSALYLCASSTGQVRQYFGPGTRLTVT.

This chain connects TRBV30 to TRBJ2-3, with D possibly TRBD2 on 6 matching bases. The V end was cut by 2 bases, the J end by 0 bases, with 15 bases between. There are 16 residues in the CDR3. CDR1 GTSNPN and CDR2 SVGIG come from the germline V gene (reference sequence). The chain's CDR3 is CAWSRGGGFSTDTQYF. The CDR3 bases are TGTGCCTGGAGTAGGGGTGGGGGGTTTAGCACAGATACGCAGTATTTT.

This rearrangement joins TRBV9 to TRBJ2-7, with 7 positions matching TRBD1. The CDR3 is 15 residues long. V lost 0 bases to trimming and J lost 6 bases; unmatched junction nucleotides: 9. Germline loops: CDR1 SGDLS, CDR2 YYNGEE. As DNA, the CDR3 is TGTGCCAGCAGCGTAGAACCCGCGGCAGGGGGCGAGCAGTACTTC. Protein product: CASSVEPAAGGEQYF.

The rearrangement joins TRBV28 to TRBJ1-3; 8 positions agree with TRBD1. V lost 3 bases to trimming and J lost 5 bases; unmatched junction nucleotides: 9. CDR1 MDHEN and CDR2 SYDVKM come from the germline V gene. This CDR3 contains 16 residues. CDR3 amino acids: CASSFQDRATRNTIYF. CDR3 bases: TGTGCCAGCAGTTTCCAGGACAGGGCGACCAGAAACACCATATATTTT.

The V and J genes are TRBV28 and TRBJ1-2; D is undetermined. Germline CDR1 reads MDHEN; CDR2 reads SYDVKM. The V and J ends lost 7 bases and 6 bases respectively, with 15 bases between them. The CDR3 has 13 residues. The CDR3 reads CASNPGESHGYTF. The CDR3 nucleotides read TGTGCCAGCAACCCTGGAGAATCGCATGGCTACACCTTC.

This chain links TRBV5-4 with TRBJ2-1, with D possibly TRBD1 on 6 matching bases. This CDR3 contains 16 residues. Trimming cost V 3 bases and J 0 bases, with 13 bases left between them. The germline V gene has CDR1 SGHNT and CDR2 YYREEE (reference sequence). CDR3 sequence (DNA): TGTGCCAGCAGCTACGGGACACTGAGCTCCTACAATGAGCAGTTCTTC. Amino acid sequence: CASSYGTLSSYNEQFF.

As DNA, the CDR3 is TGTGCCAGCAGTCTCCGGACAGGTGGAGCTTTCTTT. Its translation is CASSLRTGGAFF. This sequence joins TRBV11-2 and TRBJ1-1; 7 bases match TRBD1. The ends lost 6 bases at V and 10 bases at J; junction bases unmatched: 8. Germline CDR1 reads SGHAT; CDR2 reads FQNNGV. This CDR3 contains 12 residues.

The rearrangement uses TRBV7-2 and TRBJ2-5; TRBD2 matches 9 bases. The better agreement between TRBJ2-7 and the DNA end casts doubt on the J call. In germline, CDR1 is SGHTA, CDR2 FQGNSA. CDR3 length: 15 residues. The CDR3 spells CASSLGQIAGDEQYF. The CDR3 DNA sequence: TGTGCCAGCAGCTTAGGTCAGATAGCGGGAGACGAGCAGTACTTC.